This T cell receptor beta chain was sequenced during a study of cytomegalovirus exposure and HLA in healthy donors. Vbeta (60) and Jbeta (13) primers were used in the PCR. Study processing details: About 12 million of the roughly 77 million unique TCR beta chains counted in a later analysis were shared. Profiled with immunoSEQ multiplex PCR; TCRdb holds only in-frame clones, not every one. V, J and clone size reflect that table, while D and trimming were determined from the DNA. This repertoire shows some 250,000 clones, roughly 82% found once; its top ten account for 4.5% to 6%. Trimming removed 0 bases from V and 1 base from J, with 16 bases in between. This CDR3 spans 17 amino acids. Germline CDR1 is SGDLS and CDR2 is YYNGEE.

The origin of this receptor is a woman in her thirties or forties in good health and CMV-seropositive. This chain joins TRBV9 and TRBJ1-1; possible D gene TRBD1, 5 bases. What was sequenced was PBMCs. The CDR3, as DNA: TGTGCCAGCAGCGTAGGTAGATGGAGGGGCGGGAACACTGAAGCTTTCTTT. Translated, it gives CASSVGRWRGGNTEAFF.